A single sample is the source of the 14 T cell receptor beta chains below, sequenced in a study of OX40 agonist ivuxolimab in advanced cancers. TCRdb's copy holds only in-frame clones and misses some; the assay was immunoSEQ multiplex PCR. The sample shows about 15,000 clones, roughly 90% of them seen only once. Here the sequenced sample was CD4+ or CD8+ T cells sorted from blood, taken in a trial of the OX40 agonist ivuxolimab. The receptor source for this set is an adult with an advanced solid tumor such as melanoma, head and neck, liver or kidney cancer.

The chain carries TRBV5-4 and TRBJ2-5, with D possibly being TRBD2 (5 bases). The V and J ends lost 0 bases and 5 bases respectively, with 14 bases between them. This CDR3 spans 15 amino acids. Germline V gives CDR1 SGHNT, CDR2 YYREEE (reference sequence). CDR3 nucleotides: TGTGCCAGCAGCTTGGGTGGGAGCCGCGCGGAGACCCAGTACTTC. Translated: CASSLGGSRAETQYF.

The rearrangement links TRBV11-3 to TRBJ2-7, with TRBD2 identical over 10 bases. Germline CDR1 is SGHNT and CDR2 is YENEEA. V dropped 1 base and J dropped 3; count of bases not matched to a gene: 15. This CDR3 is 19 amino acids long. CDR3 residues: CASSLVGVLAASGSYEQYF. CDR3 coding DNA: TGTGCCAGCAGCTTAGTTGGGGTGTTAGCGGCTAGCGGGAGCTACGAGCAGTACTTC.

The V gene is TRBV9, the J gene TRBJ2-2; TRBD1 agrees at 8 bases. This CDR3 is 16 amino acids long. Per the germline V gene, CDR1 is SGDLS and CDR2 is YYNGEE. The trim removed 1 base at V and 4 bases at J, leaving 6 bases unmatched. The CDR3 coding sequence is TGTGCCAGCAGCGTAAGTGGGACAGGAGGCACCGGGGAGCTGTTTTTT. Its translation is CASSVSGTGGTGELFF.

A single count supports this clone. In DNA form, the CDR3 reads TGTGCCAGCAGCGTAGGCTCCAGCTCCTACGAGCAGTACTTC. Protein product: CASSVGSSSYEQYF. V usage is TRBV9 and J usage is TRBJ2-7, with D unresolved. CDR3 size: 14 residues. Germline V gene data show CDR1 as SGDLS and CDR2 as YYNGEE. Trimming stripped 0 bases from V and 0 bases from J, with 7 bases between.

V usage is TRBV30 and J usage is TRBJ2-5; perhaps TRBD2 as D (7 bases). This CDR3 has 14 amino acids. Trimming took 2 bases from V and 4 from J, leaving 14 bases between them. Germline-derived CDR1 and CDR2 are GTSNPN and SVGIG (reference sequence). CDR3 in amino acids: CAWSRGGASETQYF. Here the CDR3 DNA reads TGTGCCTGGAGTAGGGGGGGCGCATCAGAGACCCAGTACTTC.

The rearrangement uses TRBV6-4 and TRBJ2-7; D uncertain. CDR3 length equals 10 residues. The germline V gene has CDR1 MRHNA and CDR2 SNTAGT. With 7 bases removed from V and 5 bases from J, the gap between germline ends came to 6 bases. The CDR3 spells CASKAHEQYF. As DNA, the CDR3 is TGTGCCAGCAAAGCTCACGAGCAGTACTTC.

The V call is TRBV14, the J call TRBJ2-7; TRBD2 matches at 9 bases. Trimming at V came to 2 bases and at J to 6 bases, leaving 11 bases not matched to a gene. The CDR3 sequence is 16 residues long. CDR1 is SGHDN and CDR2 is FVKESK in the germline V gene. The DNA for the CDR3 is TGTGCCAGCAGCCAATACATAGCGGGGGCTCCTGGCGAGCAGTACTTC. It codes for CASSQYIAGAPGEQYF.

In nucleotides, the CDR3 is TGTGCCAGCAGCTTAGGCGGATCCTACGAGCAGTACTTC. It yields the protein CASSLGGSYEQYF. The chain links TRBV11-2 to TRBJ2-7; D call uncertain. The CDR3 runs to 13 residues. Germline lookup yields CDR1 SGHAT and CDR2 FQNNGV. Between the trimmed V and J ends, which lost 1 base and 1 base, there was a span of 5 bases.

The chain recombines TRBV5-1 with TRBJ2-7; D not certain. Germline-derived CDR1 and CDR2 are SGHRS and YFSETQ. The V end lost 7 bases, the J end lost 3 bases, and 14 bases lay between the germline ends. The CDR3 length is 13 residues. The CDR3 sequence is CASADSSGYEQYF. The CDR3 DNA sequence: TGCGCCAGCGCGGATAGCTCCGGCTACGAGCAGTACTTC.

The chain is built from TRBV18 and TRBJ2-5, with D possibly being TRBD1 (5 bases). The germline CDR1 and CDR2 sequences are KGHSH and LQKENI. With 0 bases removed from V and 5 bases from J, the gap between germline ends came to 13 bases. The CDR3 loop spans 15 amino acids. The CDR3 spells CASSPPSREFETQYF. DNA of the CDR3: TGTGCCAGCTCACCACCGAGCAGGGAATTCGAGACCCAGTACTTC.

This rearrangement joins TRBV5-6 to TRBJ2-7, with D perhaps TRBD1 or TRBD2 (6 bases each). Trimming took 3 bases from V and 6 from J, leaving 19 bases between them. This CDR3 comprises 15 residues. Germline CDR1 reads SGHDT; CDR2 reads YYEEEE. The CDR3 loop is CASSSLTGRLSEQYF. The CDR3 DNA reads TGTGCCAGCAGCTCCCTAACAGGGAGGCTAAGCGAGCAGTACTTC.

In this sample, this clone turned up once. The rearrangement links TRBV5-6 to TRBJ1-2; D unresolved. V was cut by 1 base and J by 8 bases, with 15 bases left in between. Germline-derived CDR1 and CDR2 are SGHDT and YYEEEE. The CDR3 spans 14 residues. The CDR3 sequence is CASSLIRSPGGYTF. In DNA form, the CDR3 reads TGTGCCAGCAGCTTGATCAGGTCCCCTGGGGGCTACACCTTC.

This chain links TRBV7-2 with TRBJ2-5, with 12 bases matching TRBD2. This CDR3 region has 17 residues. The germline V gene encodes CDR1 SGHTA and CDR2 FQGNSA. The trim removed 1 base at V and 5 bases at J, leaving 8 bases unmatched. DNA of the CDR3: TGTGCCAGCAGCTTAGGGTCTAGCGGGAGGGCCGTTGAGACCCAGTACTTC. Its translation is CASSLGSSGRAVETQYF. The entire variable domain, with the rest obtained from reference TRBV7-2 and TRBJ2-5, is as follows: GAGVSQSPSNKVTEKGKDVELRCDPISGHTALYWYRQSLGQGLEFLIYFQGNSAPDKSGLPSDRFSAERTGGSVSTLTIQRTQQEDSAVYLCASSLGSSGRAVETQYFGPGTRLLVL.

The chain carries TRBV7-2 and TRBJ2-7, with D perhaps TRBD1 (6 bases). The CDR3 consists of 15 residues. Germline V lookup: CDR1 SGHTA, CDR2 FQGNSA. Trimming took off 0 bases at V and 7 bases at J, with 16 bases between the two ends. The CDR3 spells CASSLAPGTQGEQYF. In nucleotides, the CDR3 is TGTGCCAGCAGCTTAGCTCCCGGTACTCAGGGGGAGCAGTACTTC.